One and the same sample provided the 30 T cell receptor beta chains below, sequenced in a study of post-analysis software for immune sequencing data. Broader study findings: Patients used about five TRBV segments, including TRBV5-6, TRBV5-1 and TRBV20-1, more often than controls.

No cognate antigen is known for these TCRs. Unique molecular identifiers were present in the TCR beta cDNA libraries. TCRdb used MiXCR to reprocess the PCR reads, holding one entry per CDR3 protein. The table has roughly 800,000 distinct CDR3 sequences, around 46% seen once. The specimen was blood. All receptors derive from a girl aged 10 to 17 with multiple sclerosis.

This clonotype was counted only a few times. The CDR3 loop is CASSYQSGTIATEQYF. The CDR3 nucleotides read TGTGCCAGCAGTTACCAATCCGGGACTATCGCCACCGAGCAGTACTTC. This chain links TRBV6-5 with TRBJ2-1; 7 nucleotides align to TRBD2. Judging by the DNA end, TRBJ2-7 fits better; the J call may be wrong. The V gene's germline CDR1 is MNHEY and CDR2 SVGAGI. The CDR3 is 16 amino acids.

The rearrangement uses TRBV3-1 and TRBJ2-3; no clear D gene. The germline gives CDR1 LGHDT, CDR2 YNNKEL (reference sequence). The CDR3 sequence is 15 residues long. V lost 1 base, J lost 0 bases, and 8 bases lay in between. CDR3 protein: CASSQVATSTDTQYF. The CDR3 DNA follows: TGTGCCAGCAGCCAAGTGGCGACCAGCACAGATACGCAGTATTTT.

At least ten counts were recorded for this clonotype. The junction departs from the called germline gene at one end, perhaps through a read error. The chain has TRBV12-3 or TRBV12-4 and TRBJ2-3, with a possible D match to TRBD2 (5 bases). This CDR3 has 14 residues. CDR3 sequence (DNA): TGTGCCAGCAGCTTAGCGATTCCCACAGATACGCAGTATTTT. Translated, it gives CASSLAIPTDTQYF.

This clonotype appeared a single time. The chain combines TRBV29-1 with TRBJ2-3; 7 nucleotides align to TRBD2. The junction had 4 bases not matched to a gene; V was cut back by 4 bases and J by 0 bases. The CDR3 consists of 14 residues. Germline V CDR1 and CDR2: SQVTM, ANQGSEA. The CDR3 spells CSVVPSGSTDTQYF. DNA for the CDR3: TGCAGCGTTGTCCCTAGCGGAAGCACAGATACGCAGTATTTT.

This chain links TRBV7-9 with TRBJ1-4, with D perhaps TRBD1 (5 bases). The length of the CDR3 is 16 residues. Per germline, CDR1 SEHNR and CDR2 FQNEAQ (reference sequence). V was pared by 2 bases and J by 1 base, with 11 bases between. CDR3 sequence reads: CASSLLGGGTNEKLFF. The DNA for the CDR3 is TGTGCCAGCAGCTTACTTGGGGGAGGAACTAATGAAAAACTGTTTTTT.

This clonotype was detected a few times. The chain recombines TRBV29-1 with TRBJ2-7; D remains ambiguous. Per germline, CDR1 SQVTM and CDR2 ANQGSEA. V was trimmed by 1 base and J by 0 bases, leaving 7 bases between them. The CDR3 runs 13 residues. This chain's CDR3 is CSVEGPDSYEQYF. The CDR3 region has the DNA TGCAGCGTTGAAGGTCCAGACTCCTACGAGCAGTACTTC.

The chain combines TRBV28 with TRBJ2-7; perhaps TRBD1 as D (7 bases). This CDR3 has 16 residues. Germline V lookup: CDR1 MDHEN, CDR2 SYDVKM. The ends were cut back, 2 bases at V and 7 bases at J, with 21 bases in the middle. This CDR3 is CASSLMAGGTYNEQYF. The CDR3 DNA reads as TGTGCCAGCAGTTTAATGGCAGGGGGGACGTACAATGAGCAGTACTTC.

CDR3 in amino acids: CASSLAPPGTVRLDTQYF. The DNA of the CDR3 is TGTGCCAGCAGCTTAGCGCCCCCCGGGACGGTACGCCTCGATACGCAGTATTTT. The V call is TRBV7-2, the J call TRBJ2-3; D tentatively fits TRBD1 or TRBD2 (5 bases each). This CDR3 has 18 residues. V was clipped by 0 bases and J by 6 bases, with 22 bases between them. Per the germline V gene, CDR1 is SGHTA and CDR2 is FQGNSA. The entire variable domain, with the rest obtained from reference TRBV7-2 and TRBJ2-3, is as follows: GAGVSQSPSNKVTEKGKDVELRCDPISGHTALYWYRQSLGQGLEFLIYFQGNSAPDKSGLPSDRFSAERTGGSVSTLTIQRTQQEDSAVYLCASSLAPPGTVRLDTQYFGPGTRLTVL.

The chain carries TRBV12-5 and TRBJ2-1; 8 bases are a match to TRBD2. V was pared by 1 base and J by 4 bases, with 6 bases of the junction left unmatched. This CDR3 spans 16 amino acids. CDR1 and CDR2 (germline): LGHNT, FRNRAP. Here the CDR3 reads CASGLEIAGMYNEQFF. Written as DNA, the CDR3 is TGTGCTAGTGGTTTGGAAATAGCGGGAATGTACAATGAGCAGTTCTTC.

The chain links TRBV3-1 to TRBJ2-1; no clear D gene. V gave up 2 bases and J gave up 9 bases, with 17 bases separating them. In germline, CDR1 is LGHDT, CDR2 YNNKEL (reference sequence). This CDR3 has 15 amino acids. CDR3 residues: CASSQNAPARGEQFF. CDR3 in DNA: TGTGCCAGCAGCCAAAACGCACCCGCGCGCGGTGAGCAGTTCTTC.

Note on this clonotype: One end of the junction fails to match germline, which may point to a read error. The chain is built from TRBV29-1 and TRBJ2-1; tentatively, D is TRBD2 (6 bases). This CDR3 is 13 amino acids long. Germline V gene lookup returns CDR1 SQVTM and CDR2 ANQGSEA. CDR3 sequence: CSVGTSSSNGQFF. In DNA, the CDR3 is TGCAGCGTAGGAACTAGCAGCAGTAATGGGCAGTTCTTC.

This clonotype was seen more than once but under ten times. CDR3 amino acids: CASSYSGHEQYF. For the CDR3, the DNA is TGTGCCAGCAGTTACTCCGGTCACGAGCAGTACTTC. The chain carries TRBV6-5 and TRBJ2-7; no clear D. CDR1 and CDR2 (germline): MNHEY, SVGAGI. The CDR3 is 12 residues long. The V gene lost 0 bases and the J gene lost 5 bases, with 5 bases spanning the gap.

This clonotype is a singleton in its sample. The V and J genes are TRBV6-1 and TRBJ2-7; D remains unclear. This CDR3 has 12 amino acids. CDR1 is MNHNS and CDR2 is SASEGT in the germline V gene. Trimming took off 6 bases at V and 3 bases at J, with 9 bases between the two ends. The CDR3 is CASRPPDYEQYF. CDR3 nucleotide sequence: TGTGCCAGCAGGCCCCCAGACTACGAGCAGTACTTC.

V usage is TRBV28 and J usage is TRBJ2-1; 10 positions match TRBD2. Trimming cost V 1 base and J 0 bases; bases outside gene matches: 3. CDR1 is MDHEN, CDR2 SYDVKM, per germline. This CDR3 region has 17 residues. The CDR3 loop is CASSLLPSGSSYNEQFF. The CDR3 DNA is TGTGCCAGCAGTTTATTACCTAGCGGGAGCTCCTACAATGAGCAGTTCTTC.

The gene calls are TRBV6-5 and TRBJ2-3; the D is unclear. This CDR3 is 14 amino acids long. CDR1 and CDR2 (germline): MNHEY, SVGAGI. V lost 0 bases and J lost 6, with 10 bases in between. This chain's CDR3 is CASSYSKPGDTQYF. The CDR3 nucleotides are TGTGCCAGCAGTTACTCCAAGCCCGGGGATACGCAGTATTTT.

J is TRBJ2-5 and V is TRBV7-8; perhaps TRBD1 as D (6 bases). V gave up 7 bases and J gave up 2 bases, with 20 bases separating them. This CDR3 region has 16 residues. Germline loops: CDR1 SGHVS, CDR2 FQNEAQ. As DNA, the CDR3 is TGTGCCAGCAAGAGTCAGGGGCTAGGACTGCAAGAGACCCAGTACTTC. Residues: CASKSQGLGLQETQYF.

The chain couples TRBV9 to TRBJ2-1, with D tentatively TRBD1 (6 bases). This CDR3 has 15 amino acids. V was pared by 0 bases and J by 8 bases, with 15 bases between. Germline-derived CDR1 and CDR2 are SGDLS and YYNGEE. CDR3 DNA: TGTGCCAGCAGCGTAGCTTCACAGGGCGGGTATGAGCAGTTCTTC. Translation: CASSVASQGGYEQFF.

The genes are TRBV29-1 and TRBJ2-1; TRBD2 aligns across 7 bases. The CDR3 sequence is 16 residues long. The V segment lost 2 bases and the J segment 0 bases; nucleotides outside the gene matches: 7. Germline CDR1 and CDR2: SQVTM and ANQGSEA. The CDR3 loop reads CSVEIVGLSSYNEQFF. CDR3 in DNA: TGCAGCGTTGAAATAGTGGGACTAAGCTCCTACAATGAGCAGTTCTTC.

CDR3 DNA sequence: TGTGCCAGCAGCTTAGCGGCGACAGGGTTGGAGACCCAGTACTTC. This translates into CASSLAATGLETQYF. The chain links TRBV7-2 to TRBJ2-5; 7 bases fit TRBD1. The germline V gene has CDR1 SGHTA and CDR2 FQGNSA. The length of the CDR3 is 15 residues. The junction had 6 bases not matched to a gene; V was cut back by 0 bases and J by 5 bases.

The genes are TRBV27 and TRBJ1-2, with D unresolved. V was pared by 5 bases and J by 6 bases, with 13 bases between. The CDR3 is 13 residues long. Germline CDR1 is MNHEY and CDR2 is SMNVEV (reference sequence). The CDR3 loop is CASSPGLRNGYTF. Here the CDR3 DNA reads TGTGCCAGCAGTCCCGGACTAAGAAATGGCTACACCTTC.

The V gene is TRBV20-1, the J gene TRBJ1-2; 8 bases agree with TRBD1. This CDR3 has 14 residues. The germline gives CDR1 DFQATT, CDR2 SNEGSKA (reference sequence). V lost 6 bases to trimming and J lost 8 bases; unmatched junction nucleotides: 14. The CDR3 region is CSAVGLRGQEGYTF. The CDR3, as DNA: TGCAGTGCCGTAGGTCTCAGGGGGCAAGAAGGCTACACCTTC.

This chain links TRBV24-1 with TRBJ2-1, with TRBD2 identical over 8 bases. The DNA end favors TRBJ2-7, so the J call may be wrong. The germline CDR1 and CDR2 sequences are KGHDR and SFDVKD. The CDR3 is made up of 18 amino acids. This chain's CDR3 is CATSDRLATPLSYNEQYF. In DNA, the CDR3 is TGTGCCACCAGTGATCGACTAGCGACACCCCTCTCCTACAATGAGCAGTACTTC.

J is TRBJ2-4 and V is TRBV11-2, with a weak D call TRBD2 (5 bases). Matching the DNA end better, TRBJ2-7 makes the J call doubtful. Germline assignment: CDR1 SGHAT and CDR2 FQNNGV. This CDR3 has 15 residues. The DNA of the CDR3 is TGTGCCAGCAGCTTTGGGCGGAGGTCGGACTACGAGCAGTACTTC. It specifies CASSFGRRSDYEQYF.

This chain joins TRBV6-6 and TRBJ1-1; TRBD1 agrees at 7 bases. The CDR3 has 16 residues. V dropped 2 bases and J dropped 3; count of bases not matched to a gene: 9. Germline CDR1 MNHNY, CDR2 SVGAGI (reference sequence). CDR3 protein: CASSYPRQGRDTEAFF. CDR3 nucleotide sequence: TGTGCCAGCAGTTACCCACGACAGGGCAGGGACACTGAAGCTTTCTTT.

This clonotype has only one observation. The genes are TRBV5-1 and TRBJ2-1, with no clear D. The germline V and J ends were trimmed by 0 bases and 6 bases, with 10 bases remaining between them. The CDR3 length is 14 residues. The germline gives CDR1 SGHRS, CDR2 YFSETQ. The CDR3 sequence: CASSLAQTPNEQFF. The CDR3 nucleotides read TGCGCCAGCAGCTTGGCACAGACCCCCAATGAGCAGTTCTTC.

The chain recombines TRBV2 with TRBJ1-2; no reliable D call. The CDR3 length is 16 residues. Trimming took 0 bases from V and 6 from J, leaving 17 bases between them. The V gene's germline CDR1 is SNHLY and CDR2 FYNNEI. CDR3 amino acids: CASSEAPRRSSDGYTF. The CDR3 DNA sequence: TGTGCCAGCAGTGAAGCTCCCCGGAGGAGTAGCGATGGCTACACCTTC.

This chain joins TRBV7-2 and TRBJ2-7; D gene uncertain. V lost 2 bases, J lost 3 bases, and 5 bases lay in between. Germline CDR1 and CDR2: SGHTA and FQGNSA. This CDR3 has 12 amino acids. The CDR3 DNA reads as TGTGCCAGCAGCTTATTCTTCTACGAGCAGTACTTC. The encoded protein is CASSLFFYEQYF. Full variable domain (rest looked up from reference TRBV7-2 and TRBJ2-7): GAGVSQSPSNKVTEKGKDVELRCDPISGHTALYWYRQSLGQGLEFLIYFQGNSAPDKSGLPSDRFSAERTGGSVSTLTIQRTQQEDSAVYLCASSLFFYEQYFGPGTRLTVT.

In DNA, the CDR3 is TGTGCCAGCCGGGACAGCACTGAAGCTTTCTTT. The encoded protein is CASRDSTEAFF. V usage is TRBV7-2 and J usage is TRBJ1-1, with 7 bases aligning to TRBD1. With 8 bases clipped from V and 4 bases from J, the junction kept 1 base outside the gene matches. From germline, CDR1 is SGHTA and CDR2 FQGNSA. The CDR3 is 11 amino acids.

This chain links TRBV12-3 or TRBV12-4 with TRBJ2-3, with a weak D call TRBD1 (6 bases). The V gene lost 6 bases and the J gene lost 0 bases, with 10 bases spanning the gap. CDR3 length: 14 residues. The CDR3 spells CASRMDSSTDTQYF. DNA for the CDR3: TGTGCCAGCAGGATGGACAGCAGCACAGATACGCAGTATTTT.

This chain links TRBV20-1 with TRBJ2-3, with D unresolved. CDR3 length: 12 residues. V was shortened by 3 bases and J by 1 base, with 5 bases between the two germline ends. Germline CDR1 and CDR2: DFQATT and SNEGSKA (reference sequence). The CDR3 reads CSASTGTDTQYF. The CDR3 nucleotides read TGCAGTGCTAGTACAGGCACAGATACGCAGTATTTT.